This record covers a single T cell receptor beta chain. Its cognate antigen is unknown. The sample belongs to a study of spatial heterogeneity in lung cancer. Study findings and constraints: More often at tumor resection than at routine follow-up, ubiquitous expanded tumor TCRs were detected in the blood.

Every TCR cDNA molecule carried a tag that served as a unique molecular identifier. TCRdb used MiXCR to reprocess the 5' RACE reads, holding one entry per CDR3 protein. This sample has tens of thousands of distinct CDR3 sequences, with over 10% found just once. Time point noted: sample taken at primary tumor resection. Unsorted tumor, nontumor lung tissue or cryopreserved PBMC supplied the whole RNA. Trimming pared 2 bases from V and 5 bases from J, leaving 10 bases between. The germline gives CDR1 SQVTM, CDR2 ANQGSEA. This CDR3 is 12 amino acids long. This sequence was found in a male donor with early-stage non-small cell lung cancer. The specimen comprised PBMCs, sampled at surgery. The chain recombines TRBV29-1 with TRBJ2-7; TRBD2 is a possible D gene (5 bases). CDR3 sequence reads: CSVETGNNEQYF. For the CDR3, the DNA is TGCAGCGTTGAAACGGGAAATAACGAGCAGTACTTC.